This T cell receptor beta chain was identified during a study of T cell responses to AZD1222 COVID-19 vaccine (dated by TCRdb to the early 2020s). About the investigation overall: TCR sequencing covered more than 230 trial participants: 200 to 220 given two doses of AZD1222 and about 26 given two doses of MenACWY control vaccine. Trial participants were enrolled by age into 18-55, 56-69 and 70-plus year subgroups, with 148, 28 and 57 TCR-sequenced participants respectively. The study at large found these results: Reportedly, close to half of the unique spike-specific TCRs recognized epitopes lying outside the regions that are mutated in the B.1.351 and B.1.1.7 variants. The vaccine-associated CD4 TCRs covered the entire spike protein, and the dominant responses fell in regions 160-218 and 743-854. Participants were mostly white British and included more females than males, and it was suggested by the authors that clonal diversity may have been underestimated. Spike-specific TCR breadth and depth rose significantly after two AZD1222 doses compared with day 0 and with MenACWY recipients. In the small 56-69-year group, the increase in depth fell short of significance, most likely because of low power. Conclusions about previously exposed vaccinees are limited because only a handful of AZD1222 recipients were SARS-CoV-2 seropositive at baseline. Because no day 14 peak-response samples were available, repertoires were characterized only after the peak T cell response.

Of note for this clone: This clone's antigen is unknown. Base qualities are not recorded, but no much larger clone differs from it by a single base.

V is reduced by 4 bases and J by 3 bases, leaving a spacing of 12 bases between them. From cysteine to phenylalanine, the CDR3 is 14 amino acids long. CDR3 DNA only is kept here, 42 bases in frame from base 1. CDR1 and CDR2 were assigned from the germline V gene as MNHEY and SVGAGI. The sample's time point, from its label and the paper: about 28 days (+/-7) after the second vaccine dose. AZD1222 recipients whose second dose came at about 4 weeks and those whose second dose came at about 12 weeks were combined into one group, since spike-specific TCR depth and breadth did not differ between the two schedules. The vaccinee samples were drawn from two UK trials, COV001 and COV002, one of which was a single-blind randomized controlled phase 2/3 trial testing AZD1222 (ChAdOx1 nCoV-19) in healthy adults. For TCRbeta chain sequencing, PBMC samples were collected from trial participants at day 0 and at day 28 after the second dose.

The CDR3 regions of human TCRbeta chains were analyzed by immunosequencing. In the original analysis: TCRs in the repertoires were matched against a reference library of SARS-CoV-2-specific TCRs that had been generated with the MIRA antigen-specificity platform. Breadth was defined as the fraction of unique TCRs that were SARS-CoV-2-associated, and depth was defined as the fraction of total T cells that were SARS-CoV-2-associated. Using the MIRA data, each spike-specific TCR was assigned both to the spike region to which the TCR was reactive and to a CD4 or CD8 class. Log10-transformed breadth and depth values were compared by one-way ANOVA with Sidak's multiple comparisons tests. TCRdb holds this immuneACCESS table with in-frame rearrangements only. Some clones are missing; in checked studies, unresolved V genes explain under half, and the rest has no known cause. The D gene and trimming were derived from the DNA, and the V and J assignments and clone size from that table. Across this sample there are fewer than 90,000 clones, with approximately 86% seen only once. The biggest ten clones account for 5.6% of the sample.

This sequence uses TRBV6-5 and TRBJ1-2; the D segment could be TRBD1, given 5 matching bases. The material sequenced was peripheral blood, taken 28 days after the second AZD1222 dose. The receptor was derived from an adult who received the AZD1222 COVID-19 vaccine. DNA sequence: TGTGCCAGCAGTTCCTGGGGACCCCACTATGGCTACACCTTC. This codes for CASSSWGPHYGYTF.